These 3 T cell receptor beta chains were all obtained from the same sample, sequenced in a study of T cell repertoires in cytomegalovirus infection. Their target antigens are unknown. TCRdb recomputed calls from the reads with MiXCR, one row per CDR3 protein. The sample consists of around 900,000 distinct CDR3 sequences, about 33% of them appearing once. Sequenced here: cultured CD8+ T cells from PBMCs, sampled from culture after CMV antigen stimulation. The receptors derive from a human donor in good health (CMV status not recorded). Some clones in this sample may be carry-over from other donors' samples.

The chain links TRBV5-5 to TRBJ1-5, with no clear D. This CDR3 comprises 14 residues. V shed 2 bases and J shed 6 bases, with 12 bases lying between them. Germline V lookup: CDR1 SGHKS, CDR2 YYEKEE (reference sequence). The CDR3 sequence: CASSLGGDVQPQHF. CDR3 in DNA: TGTGCCAGCAGCTTAGGAGGTGACGTTCAGCCCCAGCATTTT.

This clonotype has more than one count but fewer than ten. The V call is TRBV27, the J call TRBJ2-2, with 13 bases lining up with TRBD2. The length of the CDR3 is 18 residues. With V trimmed by 8 bases and J by 3 bases, 12 bases remained unmatched. Germline V lookup: CDR1 MNHEY, CDR2 SMNVEV (reference sequence). This chain's CDR3 is CASATSGGGFIHTGELFF. CDR3 DNA sequence: TGTGCCAGCGCAACTAGCGGGGGGGGCTTTATTCACACCGGGGAGCTGTTTTTT.

The chain links TRBV7-6 to TRBJ2-7; unclear D gene. Germline V CDR1 and CDR2: SGHVS, FNYEAQ. This CDR3 is 12 amino acids long. The CDR3: CTSSSLPSEQYV. In nucleotides, the CDR3 is TGTACCAGCAGCTCCCTTCCGAGCGAGCAGTACGTC.